This is a list of T cell receptor beta chains from one sample in a study of beta chain features in type 1 diabetes. Data came from immunoSEQ multiplex PCR; TCRdb stores just in-frame clones and leaves some out. The table lists about 360,000 clones, roughly 12% of them singletons. The sample consisted of naive CD4+ T cells from blood. These receptors all stem from a man aged 18 to 29 in good health. CDR3s include the opening cysteine and the closing phenylalanine or tryptophan. Fields, in order: J gene, clone size, V gene, D gene, CDR3 DNA, CDR3 protein. D genes are given only for firm matches. Clone size appears in some rows only: once, few, many, or a class for an expanded clone.

j_call: TRBJ1-5
clone_size: NA
v_call: TRBV15
d_call: TRBD1
cdr3_nt: TGTGCCACCAGCAGAGAGGACAGGGGGCTCGGTCAGCCCCAGCATTTT
cdr3_aa: CATSREDRGLGQPQHF

j_call: TRBJ2-4
clone_size: NA
v_call: TRBV4-3
d_call: TRBD2
cdr3_nt: TGCGCCAGCAGCCAGATGGGACTAGCGGAATCCAAAAACATTCAGTACTTC
cdr3_aa: CASSQMGLAESKNIQYF

j_call: TRBJ1-6
clone_size: few
v_call: TRBV5-4
d_call: TRBD1
cdr3_nt: TGTGCCAGCAGCCCAGACAGGGCTTCATCTTCACCCCTCCACTTT
cdr3_aa: CASSPDRASSSPLHF

j_call: TRBJ1-6
clone_size: NA
v_call: TRBV4-3
d_call: NA
cdr3_nt: TGCGCCAGCAGCCAATACAGGGATTCACCCCTCCACTTT
cdr3_aa: CASSQYRDSPLHF

j_call: TRBJ2-5
clone_size: NA
v_call: TRBV6-5
d_call: TRBD1
cdr3_nt: TGTGCCACCTCAAGGACAGGGAAAGAGACCCAGTACTTC
cdr3_aa: CATSRTGKETQYF

j_call: TRBJ2-5
clone_size: NA
v_call: TRBV9
d_call: TRBD2
cdr3_nt: TGTGCCAGCAGCGTACGTCTAGCGGGGGGTGTGGAGACCCAGTACTTC
cdr3_aa: CASSVRLAGGVETQYF

j_call: TRBJ1-1
clone_size: NA
v_call: TRBV7-9
d_call: NA
cdr3_nt: TGTGCCAGCAGCCCTGGGTGGGCCATGAACACTGAAGCTTTCTTT
cdr3_aa: CASSPGWAMNTEAFF

j_call: TRBJ2-1
clone_size: NA
v_call: TRBV6-5
d_call: NA
cdr3_nt: TGTGCCAGCAGTTACGAGCATTCTAAGCAGTTCTTC
cdr3_aa: CASSYEHSKQFF

j_call: TRBJ2-7
clone_size: NA
v_call: TRBV7-3
d_call: TRBD1
cdr3_nt: TGTGCCAGCAGCGACGGGACAGGGTCCTACGAGCAGTACTTC
cdr3_aa: CASSDGTGSYEQYF

j_call: TRBJ1-2
clone_size: NA
v_call: TRBV29-1
d_call: TRBD1
cdr3_nt: TGCAGCGTTGAAAGGGGGCGAGGCTACACCTTC
cdr3_aa: CSVERGRGYTF